This T cell receptor (beta chain) was found in a study of identical twins. Study-level findings and limits: Sequences that were beta out-of-frame showed weaker excess twin sharing. Low generation probability was overrepresented in out-of-frame alpha sequences shared by twins.

TCRdb independently ran MiXCR on the 5' RACE reads; one entry per CDR3 protein. The top ten clones hold 0.75% to 1% of a sample with 690,000 or so distinct CDR3 sequences, 8.5% to 9.5% of them seen once. This CDR3 comprises 14 residues. Germline V gene lookup returns CDR1 MNHEY and CDR2 SVGEGT. With regard to this clonotype: Its antigen is still unknown. A junction boundary mismatches the germline segment, possibly from a read error.

Separately, the same data were catalogued under a study of yellow fever vaccine responses in identical twins.

V and J are TRBV6-2 or TRBV6-3 and TRBJ2-3, with D possibly matching TRBD1 (6 bases). This clonotype was obtained from a woman under 30 in good health. The sample was PBMCs. The CDR3 loop is CACSLDSRTDTQYF. In DNA, the CDR3 is TGTGCCTGCAGCTTGGACAGCCGCACAGATACGCAGTATTTT.